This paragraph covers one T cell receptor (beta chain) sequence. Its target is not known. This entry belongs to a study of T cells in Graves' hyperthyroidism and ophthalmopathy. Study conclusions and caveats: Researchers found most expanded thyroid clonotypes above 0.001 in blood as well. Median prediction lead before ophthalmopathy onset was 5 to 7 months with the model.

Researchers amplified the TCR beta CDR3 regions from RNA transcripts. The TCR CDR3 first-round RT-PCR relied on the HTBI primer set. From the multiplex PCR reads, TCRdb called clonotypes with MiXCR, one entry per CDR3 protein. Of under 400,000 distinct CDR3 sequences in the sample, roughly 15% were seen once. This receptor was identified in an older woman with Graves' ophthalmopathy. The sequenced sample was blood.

The CDR3 reads CASSNGGGIQETQYF. In DNA form, the CDR3 reads TGCGCCAGCAGCAACGGAGGGGGGATCCAAGAGACCCAGTACTTC. This chain links TRBV5-1 with TRBJ2-5; D may match TRBD1 or TRBD2 (6 bases each). CDR3 size: 15 residues. Germline V gene data show CDR1 as SGHRS and CDR2 as YFSETQ. V gave up 4 bases and J gave up 1 base, with 14 bases separating them.